This T cell receptor beta chain originates from a study of cytomegalovirus exposure and HLA in healthy donors. Researchers ran the PCR with 60 Vbeta and 13 Jbeta primers. Some clones are missing from TCRdb's copy, which holds only in-frame ones; the method was immunoSEQ multiplex PCR. This table has around 160,000 clones, 60% to 85% appearing once. The CDR3 contains 11 residues. The germline V and J ends were trimmed by 4 bases and 7 bases, with 5 bases remaining between them. CDR1 and CDR2 from the germline V gene are LNHDA and SQIVND (reference sequence). The receptor comes from a man aged 40-49 years in good health and CMV-seropositive. This chain joins TRBV19 and TRBJ2-1; D uncertain. The material sequenced was PBMCs. Written as DNA, the CDR3 is TGTGCCAGTAGTACCAGGAATGAGCAGTTCTTC. Its translation is CASSTRNEQFF.